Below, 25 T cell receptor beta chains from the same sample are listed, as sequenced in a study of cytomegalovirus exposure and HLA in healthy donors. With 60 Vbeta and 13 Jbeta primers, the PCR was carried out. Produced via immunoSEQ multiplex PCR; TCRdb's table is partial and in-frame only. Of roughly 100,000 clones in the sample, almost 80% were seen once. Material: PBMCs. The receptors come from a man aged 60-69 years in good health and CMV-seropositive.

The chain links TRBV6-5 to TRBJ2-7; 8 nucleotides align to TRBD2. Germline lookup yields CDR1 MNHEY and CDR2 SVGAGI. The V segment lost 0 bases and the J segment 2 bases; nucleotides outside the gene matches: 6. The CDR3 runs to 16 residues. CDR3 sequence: CASSYSSSGLAYEQYF. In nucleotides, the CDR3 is TGTGCCAGCAGTTACTCGTCTAGCGGGCTAGCCTACGAGCAGTACTTC.

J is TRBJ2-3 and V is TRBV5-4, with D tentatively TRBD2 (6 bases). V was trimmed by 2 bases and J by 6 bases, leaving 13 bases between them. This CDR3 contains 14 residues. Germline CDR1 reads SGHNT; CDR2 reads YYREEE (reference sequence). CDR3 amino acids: CASSLAGRRDTQYF. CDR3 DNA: TGTGCCAGCAGCTTAGCGGGTAGAAGGGATACGCAGTATTTT.

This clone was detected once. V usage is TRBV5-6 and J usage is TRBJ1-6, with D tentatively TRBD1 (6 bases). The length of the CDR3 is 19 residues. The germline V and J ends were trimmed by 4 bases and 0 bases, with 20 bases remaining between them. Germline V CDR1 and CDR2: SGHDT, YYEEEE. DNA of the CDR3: TGTGCCAGCAGCCGGGGAACCTACAGGGTCGGCTCCTATAATTCACCCCTCCACTTT. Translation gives CASSRGTYRVGSYNSPLHF. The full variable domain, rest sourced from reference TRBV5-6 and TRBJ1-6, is DAGVTQSPTHLIKTRGQQVTLRCSPKSGHDTVSWYQQALGQGPQFIFQYYEEEERQRGNFPDRFSGHQFPNYSSELNVNALLLGDSALYLCASSRGTYRVGSYNSPLHFGNGTRLTVT.

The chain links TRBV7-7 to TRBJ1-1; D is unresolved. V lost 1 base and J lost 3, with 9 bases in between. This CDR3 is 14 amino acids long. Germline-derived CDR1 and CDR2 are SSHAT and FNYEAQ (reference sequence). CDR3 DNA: TGTGCCAGCAGCTTAGACGCTATCTACACTGAAGCTTTCTTT. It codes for CASSLDAIYTEAFF.

CDR3 DNA: TGTGCCAGTAGTATCCAGGTCGGTCAGCCCCAGCATTTT. Translated, it gives CASSIQVGQPQHF. The chain employs TRBV19 and TRBJ1-5, with no clear D. This CDR3 has 13 amino acids. CDR1 is LNHDA and CDR2 is SQIVND in the germline V gene (reference sequence). Trimming removed 3 bases from V and 6 bases from J, with 9 bases in between.

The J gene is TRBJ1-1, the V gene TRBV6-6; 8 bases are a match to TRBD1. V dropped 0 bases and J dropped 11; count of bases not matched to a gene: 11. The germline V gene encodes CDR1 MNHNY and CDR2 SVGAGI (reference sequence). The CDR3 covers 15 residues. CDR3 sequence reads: CASSYSTRQGYAAFF. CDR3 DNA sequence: TGTGCCAGCAGTTACTCGACGAGACAGGGGTACGCGGCTTTCTTT.

In DNA, the CDR3 is TGTGCCAGCAGCTCCCCCGACAGGGGAAACTATGGCTACACCTTC. Translation: CASSSPDRGNYGYTF. The J gene is TRBJ1-2, the V gene TRBV7-6, with 8 nucleotides matching TRBD1. The V segment lost 4 bases and the J segment 2 bases; nucleotides outside the gene matches: 6. This CDR3 comprises 15 residues. The germline gives CDR1 SGHVS, CDR2 FNYEAQ.

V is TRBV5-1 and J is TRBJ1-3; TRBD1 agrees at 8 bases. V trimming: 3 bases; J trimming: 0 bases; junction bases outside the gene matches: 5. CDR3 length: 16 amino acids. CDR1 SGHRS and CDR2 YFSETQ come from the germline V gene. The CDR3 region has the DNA TGCGCCAGCAGCTCTAGGACAGGGAACTCTGGAAACACCATATATTTT. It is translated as CASSSRTGNSGNTIYF.

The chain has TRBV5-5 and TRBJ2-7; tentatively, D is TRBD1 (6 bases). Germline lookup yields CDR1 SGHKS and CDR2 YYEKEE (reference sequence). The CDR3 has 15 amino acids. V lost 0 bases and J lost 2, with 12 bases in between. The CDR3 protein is CASSLDPGAAYEQYF. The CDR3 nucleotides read TGTGCCAGCAGCTTGGATCCAGGGGCCGCCTACGAGCAGTACTTC.

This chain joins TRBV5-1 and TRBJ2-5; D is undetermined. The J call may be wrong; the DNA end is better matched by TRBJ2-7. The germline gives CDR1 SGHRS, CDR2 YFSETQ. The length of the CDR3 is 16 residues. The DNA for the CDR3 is TGCGCCAGCAGCTCCTACCGATTTCAGGAAGCCTACGAGCAGTACTTC. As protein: CASSSYRFQEAYEQYF.

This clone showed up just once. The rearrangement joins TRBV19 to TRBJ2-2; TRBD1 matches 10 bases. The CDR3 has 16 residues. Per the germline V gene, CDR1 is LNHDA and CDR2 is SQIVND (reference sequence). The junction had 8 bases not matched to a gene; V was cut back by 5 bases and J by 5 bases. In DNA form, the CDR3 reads TGTGCCAGTAGTGACGACAGGGGGCGAAGGACCGGGGAGCTGTTTTTT. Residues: CASSDDRGRRTGELFF. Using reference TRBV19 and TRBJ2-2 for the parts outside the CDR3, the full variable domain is DGGITQSPKYLFRKEGQNVTLSCEQNLNHDAMYWYRQDPGQGLRLIYYSQIVNDFQKGDIAEGYSVSREKKESFPLTVTSAQKNPTAFYLCASSDDRGRRTGELFFGEGSRLTVL.

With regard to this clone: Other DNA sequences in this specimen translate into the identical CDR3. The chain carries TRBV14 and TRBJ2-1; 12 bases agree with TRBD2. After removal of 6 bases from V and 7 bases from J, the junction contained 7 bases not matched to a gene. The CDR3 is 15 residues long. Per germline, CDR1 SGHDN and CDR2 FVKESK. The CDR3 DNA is TGTGCCAGCAGTTCTAGCGGGGGGGCAGGGAATGAGCAGTTCTTC. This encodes CASSSSGGAGNEQFF.

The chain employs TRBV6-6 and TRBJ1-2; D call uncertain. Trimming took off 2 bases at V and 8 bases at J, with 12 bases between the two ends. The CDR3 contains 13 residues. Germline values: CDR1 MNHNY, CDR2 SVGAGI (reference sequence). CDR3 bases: TGTGCCAGCAGTTACGGAGCAGAGAGGGGCTACACCTTC. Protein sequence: CASSYGAERGYTF.

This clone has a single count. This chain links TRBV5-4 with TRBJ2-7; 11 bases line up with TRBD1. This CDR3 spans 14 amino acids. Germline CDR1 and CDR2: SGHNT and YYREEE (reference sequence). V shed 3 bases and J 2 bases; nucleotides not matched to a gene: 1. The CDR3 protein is CASSWTGGAYEQYF. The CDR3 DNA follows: TGTGCCAGCAGCTGGACAGGGGGCGCCTACGAGCAGTACTTC.

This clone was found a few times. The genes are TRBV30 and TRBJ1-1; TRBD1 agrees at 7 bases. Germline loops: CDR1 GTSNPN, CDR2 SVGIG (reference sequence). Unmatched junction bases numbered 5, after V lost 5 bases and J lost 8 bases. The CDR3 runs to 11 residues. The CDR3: CAWGYRGEAFF. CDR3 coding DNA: TGTGCCTGGGGCTACAGGGGCGAAGCTTTCTTT.

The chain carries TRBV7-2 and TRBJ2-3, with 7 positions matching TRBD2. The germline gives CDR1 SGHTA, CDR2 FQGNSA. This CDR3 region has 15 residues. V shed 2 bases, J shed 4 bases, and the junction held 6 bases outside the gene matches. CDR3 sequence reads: CASSLQRGSPDTQYF. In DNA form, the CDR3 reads TGTGCCAGCAGCTTACAGCGGGGCTCGCCAGATACGCAGTATTTT.

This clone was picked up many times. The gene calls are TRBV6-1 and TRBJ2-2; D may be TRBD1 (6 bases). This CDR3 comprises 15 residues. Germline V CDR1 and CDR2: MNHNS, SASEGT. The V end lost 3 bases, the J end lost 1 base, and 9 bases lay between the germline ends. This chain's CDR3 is CASSEKGQNTGELFF. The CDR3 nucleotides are TGTGCCAGCAGTGAGAAGGGACAGAACACCGGGGAGCTGTTTTTT.

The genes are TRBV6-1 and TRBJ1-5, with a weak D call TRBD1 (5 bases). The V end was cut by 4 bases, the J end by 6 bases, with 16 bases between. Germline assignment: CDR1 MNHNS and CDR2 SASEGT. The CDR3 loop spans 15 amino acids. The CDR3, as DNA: TGTGCCAGCAGTGCTGGGAGGGGCCCTCGTCAGCCCCAGCATTTT. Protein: CASSAGRGPRQPQHF.

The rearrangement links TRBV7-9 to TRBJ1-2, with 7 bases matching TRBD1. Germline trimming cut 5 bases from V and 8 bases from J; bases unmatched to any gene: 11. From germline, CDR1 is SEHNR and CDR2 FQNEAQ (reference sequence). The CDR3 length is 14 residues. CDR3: CASSTRTGAGGYTF. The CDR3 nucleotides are TGTGCCAGCAGCACCCGGACAGGAGCAGGGGGCTACACCTTC.

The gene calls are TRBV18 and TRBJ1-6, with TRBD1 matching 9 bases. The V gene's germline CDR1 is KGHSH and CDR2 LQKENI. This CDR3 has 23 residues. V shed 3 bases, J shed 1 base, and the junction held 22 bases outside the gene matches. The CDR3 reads CASSPLNIGQGLEKRSYNSPLHF. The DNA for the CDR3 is TGTGCCAGCTCACCCTTAAATATAGGACAGGGGTTGGAGAAGAGGTCCTATAATTCACCCCTCCACTTT.

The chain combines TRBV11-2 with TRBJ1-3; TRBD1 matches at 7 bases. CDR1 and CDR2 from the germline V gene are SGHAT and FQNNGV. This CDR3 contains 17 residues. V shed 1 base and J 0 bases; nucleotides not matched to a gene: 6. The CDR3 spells CASSLVLGQSSGNTIYF. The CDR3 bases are TGTGCCAGCAGCTTAGTTCTGGGACAGAGCTCTGGAAACACCATATATTTT.

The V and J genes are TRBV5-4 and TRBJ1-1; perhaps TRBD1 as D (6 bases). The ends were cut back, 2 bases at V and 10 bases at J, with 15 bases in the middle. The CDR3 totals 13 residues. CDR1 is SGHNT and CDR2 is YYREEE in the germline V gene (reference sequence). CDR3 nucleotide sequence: TGTGCCAGCAGCTTTCAGGGGCAAGGAGGAGCTTTCTTT. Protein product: CASSFQGQGGAFF.

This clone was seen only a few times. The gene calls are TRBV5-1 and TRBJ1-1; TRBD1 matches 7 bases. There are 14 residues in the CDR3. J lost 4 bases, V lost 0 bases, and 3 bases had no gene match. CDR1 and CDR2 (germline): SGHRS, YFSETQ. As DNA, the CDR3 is TGCGCCAGCAGCTTGGGAGCAGGGGGCACTGAAGCTTTCTTT. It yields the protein CASSLGAGGTEAFF.

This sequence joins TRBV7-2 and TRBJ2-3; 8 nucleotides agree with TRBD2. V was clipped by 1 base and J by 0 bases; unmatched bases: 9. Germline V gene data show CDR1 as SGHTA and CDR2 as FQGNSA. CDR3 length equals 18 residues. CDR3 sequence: CASSLGSSSGLSTDTQYF. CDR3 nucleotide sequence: TGTGCCAGCAGCTTAGGATCGTCTAGCGGGCTCAGCACAGATACGCAGTATTTT.

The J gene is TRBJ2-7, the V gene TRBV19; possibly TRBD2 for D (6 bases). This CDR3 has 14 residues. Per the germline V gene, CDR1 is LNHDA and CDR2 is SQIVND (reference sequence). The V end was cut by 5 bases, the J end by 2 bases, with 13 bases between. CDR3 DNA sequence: TGTGCCAGTAGTGTCGGGACTGTTGCCTACGAGCAGTACTTC. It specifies CASSVGTVAYEQYF.